The 4 T cell receptor beta chains below come from one sample, sequenced in a study of cytomegalovirus exposure and HLA in healthy donors. Repertoires were generated with immunoSEQ multiplex PCR, while TCRdb's copy carries only in-frame clones and drops some. The sample lists some 150,000 clones; approximately 86% were seen once. What was sequenced was PBMCs. Source of these receptors: a young man in good health and CMV-seropositive.

This clone was recorded many times. The chain joins TRBV30 to TRBJ1-2; no clear D. V shed 3 bases and J shed 9 bases, with 11 bases lying between them. The CDR3 spans 11 residues. Germline assignment: CDR1 GTSNPN and CDR2 SVGIG (reference sequence). CDR3 nucleotides: TGTGCCTGGAGAAGCGCGGGGAGCTACACCTTC. The encoded protein is CAWRSAGSYTF.

V and J are TRBV11-3 and TRBJ2-1; 10 positions match TRBD1. The CDR3 totals 16 residues. J gave up 7 bases and V 1 base, and 7 bases lay outside the gene matches. Per germline, CDR1 SGHNT and CDR2 YENEEA. Here the CDR3 reads CASSLGVTGGLNEQFF. CDR3 DNA sequence: TGTGCCAGCAGCTTAGGGGTGACAGGGGGCCTAAATGAGCAGTTCTTC.

The genes are TRBV7-9 and TRBJ2-5; TRBD1 aligns across 7 bases. Trimming at V came to 1 base and at J to 2 bases, leaving 1 base not matched to a gene. The CDR3 sequence is 14 residues long. The germline V gene has CDR1 SEHNR and CDR2 FQNEAQ (reference sequence). Here the CDR3 DNA reads TGTGCCAGCAGCTTAGGGGGACAGCAAGAGACCCAGTACTTC. Translating it yields CASSLGGQQETQYF.

The rearrangement uses TRBV11-2 and TRBJ2-3, with TRBD2 matching 7 bases. This CDR3 contains 16 residues. Unmatched junction bases numbered 4, after V lost 1 base and J lost 0 bases. Germline values: CDR1 SGHAT, CDR2 FQNNGV. DNA of the CDR3: TGTGCCAGCAGCTTAGTCGGGGGGACCAGCACAGATACGCAGTATTTT. As protein: CASSLVGGTSTDTQYF.